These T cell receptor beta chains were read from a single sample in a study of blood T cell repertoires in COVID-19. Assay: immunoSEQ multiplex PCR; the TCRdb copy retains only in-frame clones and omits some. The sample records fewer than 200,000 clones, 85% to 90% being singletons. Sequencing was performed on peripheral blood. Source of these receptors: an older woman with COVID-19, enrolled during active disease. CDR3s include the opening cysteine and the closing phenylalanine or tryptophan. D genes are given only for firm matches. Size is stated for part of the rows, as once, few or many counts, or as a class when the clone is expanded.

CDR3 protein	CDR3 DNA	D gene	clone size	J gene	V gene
CASSLALAGFLAKNIQYF	TGTGCCAGCAGCTTAGCGCTGGCGGGGTTTCTAGCCAAAAACATTCAGTACTTC	.	.	TRBJ2-4	TRBV7-2
CAISGGTRGVLAHNEQFF	TGTGCCATCAGTGGAGGCACCCGCGGGGTCCTAGCCCACAATGAGCAGTTCTTC	.	.	TRBJ2-1	TRBV10-3
CASSVGSGVGDTIYF	TGTGCCAGCAGCGTAGGGTCAGGGGTTGGGGACACCATATATTTT	.	.	TRBJ1-3	TRBV9
CASSFLSGGNTGELFF	TGTGCCAGCAGTTTCCTAAGCGGGGGTAACACCGGGGAGCTGTTTTTT	TRBD2	.	TRBJ2-2	TRBV28
CASSFTGQGRDTQYF	TGCGCCAGCAGCTTTACGGGACAGGGCCGAGACACCCAGTACTTC	TRBD1	.	TRBJ2-5	TRBV5-1
CASSYYTEAFF	TGTGCCAGCAGCTACTATACTGAAGCTTTCTTT	.	.	TRBJ1-1	TRBV7-2
CASSPLDTTNYGYTF	TGTGCCAGCAGTCCCCTGGACACTACTAACTATGGCTACACCTTC	.	.	TRBJ1-2	TRBV27
CASRSSGDRGTEAFF	TGTGCCAGCAGATCATCGGGGGACAGGGGAACTGAAGCTTTCTTT	TRBD1	.	TRBJ1-1	TRBV7-9
CASSLESYSYEQYF	TGTGCCAGCAGCTTAGAGTCCTACTCCTACGAGCAGTACTTC	.	.	TRBJ2-7	TRBV11-3
CASSPDLQLMNTEAFF	TGTGCCAGCTCACCCGACCTACAGTTAATGAACACTGAAGCTTTCTTT	.	.	TRBJ1-1	TRBV18
CASSSSRGFRNYGYTF	TGTGCCAGCAGTTCCTCCAGGGGATTTCGGAACTATGGCTACACCTTC	.	.	TRBJ1-2	TRBV6-5
CASSQLRGTQYF	TGTGCCAGCAGCCAGCTTCGGGGGACCCAGTACTTC	.	.	TRBJ2-5	TRBV3-1/TRBV3-2
CASSEQGGQPQHF	TGTGCCAGCAGTGAGCAGGGAGGCCAGCCCCAGCATTTT	.	.	TRBJ1-5	TRBV6-4
CASSSGAGSYEQYF	TGCGCCAGCAGCTCAGGTGCGGGATCCTACGAGCAGTACTTC	.	.	TRBJ2-7	TRBV4-1
CASSQGSVATFF	TGTGCCAGCAGCCAAGGATCGGTAGCGACTTTCTTT	.	.	TRBJ1-1	TRBV3-1/TRBV3-2
CASSEASRAMTQYF	TGTGCCAGCAGTGAAGCTTCTAGAGCCATGACCCAGTACTTC	.	.	TRBJ2-5	TRBV2
CAWSVLIFPTRLFF	TGTGCCTGGAGTGTACTGATTTTCCCCACGAGACTGTTTTTT	.	.	TRBJ1-4	TRBV30
CASSLNRLDSVETQYF	TGTGCCAGCAGCTTAAATAGACTAGATTCGGTAGAGACCCAGTACTTC	.	.	TRBJ2-5	TRBV13
CASSLSRGAGYTF	TGTGCCAGCAGTTTATCCAGGGGTGCTGGCTACACCTTC	.	.	TRBJ1-2	TRBV28
CASSYTSRDQPQHF	TGTGCCAGCAGTTACACCTCTCGGGATCAGCCCCAGCATTTT	.	.	TRBJ1-5	TRBV6-6
CASSSGSPDYGYTF	TGTGCCAGCAGCTCCGGGTCCCCTGACTATGGCTACACCTTC	.	.	TRBJ1-2	TRBV5-4
CASSLLGGYEQYF	TGTGCCAGCAGTTTGCTCGGCGGGTACGAGCAGTACTTC	.	.	TRBJ2-7	TRBV28
CASRLRGTGELFF	TGTGCCAGCAGGCTGCGGGGCACCGGGGAGCTGTTTTTT	.	.	TRBJ2-2	TRBV6-5
CAWSVLGPPYEQYF	TGTGCCTGGAGTGTTCTGGGCCCCCCTTACGAGCAGTACTTC	.	.	TRBJ2-7	TRBV30
CASRGGQMNTGELFF	TGTGCCAGCCGAGGTGGCCAGATGAACACCGGGGAGCTGTTTTTT	.	.	TRBJ2-2	TRBV6-5
CASSGGQPSGVTQYF	TGTGCCAGCAGTGGGGGACAGCCCTCCGGGGTGACCCAGTACTTC	TRBD1	.	TRBJ2-5	TRBV2
CASSQGAGYEQYF	TGTGCCAGCAGCCAAGGGGCGGGATACGAGCAGTACTTC	.	.	TRBJ2-7	TRBV3-1/TRBV3-2
CASRRLAQHF	TGCGCCAGCAGGCGCCTGGCCCAGCATTTT	.	few	TRBJ1-5	TRBV5-1
CASSESVNTEAFF	TGTGCCAGCAGCGAATCGGTGAACACTGAAGCTTTCTTT	.	.	TRBJ1-1	TRBV9
CASSVVREKLFF	TGTGCCAGCAGCGTAGTTCGTGAAAAACTGTTTTTT	.	.	TRBJ1-4	TRBV2
CASSQSGALSYEQYF	TGCGCCAGCAGCCAAAGCGGGGCCCTATCCTACGAGCAGTACTTC	TRBD2	.	TRBJ2-7	TRBV5-1
CASSPATNTEAFF	TGTGCCAGCAGCCCCGCTACGAACACTGAAGCTTTCTTT	.	.	TRBJ1-1	TRBV3-1/TRBV3-2
CASSSEYTEPQHF	TGTGCCAGCAGCTCTGAATATACTGAGCCCCAGCATTTT	.	.	TRBJ1-5	TRBV11-3
CASSSPGGQGVQETQYF	TGTGCCAGCAGTTCCCCCGGGGGACAGGGGGTACAAGAGACCCAGTACTTC	TRBD1	.	TRBJ2-5	TRBV27
CASSSWFSGTPKNTGELFF	TGCGCCAGCAGCTCCTGGTTTAGCGGGACACCAAAGAACACCGGGGAGCTGTTTTTT	TRBD2	.	TRBJ2-2	TRBV5-1
CASSLASGMQETQYF	TGTGCCAGCAGCTTAGCTAGCGGGATGCAAGAGACCCAGTACTTC	TRBD2	.	TRBJ2-5	TRBV7-2
CASSLEEGWYGYTF	TGCGCCAGCAGCTTGGAGGAGGGATGGTATGGCTACACCTTC	.	.	TRBJ1-2	TRBV5-1
CASSPSGASETQYF	TGTGCCAGCAGCCCCTCAGGTGCGTCGGAGACCCAGTACTTC	.	few	TRBJ2-5	TRBV7-3
CASRRDRRTDTQYF	TGTGCCAGCAGGCGGGACAGGAGAACAGATACGCAGTATTTT	TRBD1	.	TRBJ2-3	TRBV7-3
CASRVQPGQAGEQYF	TGTGCCAGCAGGGTCCAGCCGGGACAGGCGGGCGAGCAGTACTTC	TRBD1	.	TRBJ2-7	TRBV6-5
CAIRKKTGQTSTDTQYF	TGTGCCATCAGAAAAAAGACAGGGCAAACTAGCACAGATACGCAGTATTTT	TRBD1	.	TRBJ2-3	TRBV10-3
CASSPGQRNSGANVLTF	TGTGCCAGTAGCCCGGGACAGCGCAACTCTGGGGCCAACGTCCTGACTTTC	TRBD1	.	TRBJ2-6	TRBV19
CASSGDLSGANVLTF	TGTGCCAGCAGTGGGGACTTGTCTGGGGCCAACGTCCTGACTTTC	.	.	TRBJ2-6	TRBV2
CARARSGGAGNQPQHF	TGTGCCCGAGCGCGTTCGGGGGGCGCGGGCAATCAGCCCCAGCATTTT	.	.	TRBJ1-5	TRBV10-3
CASSSEGNRGGAFF	TGTGCCAGCAGCTCGGAAGGGAATAGGGGCGGAGCTTTCTTT	.	.	TRBJ1-1	TRBV5-6
CAPGAGRVETQYF	TGTGCCCCAGGGGCAGGACGGGTAGAGACCCAGTACTTC	.	.	TRBJ2-5	TRBV6-4
CASRDRAIKLFF	TGTGCCAGCAGGGACAGGGCGATCAAGCTGTTTTTT	TRBD1	.	TRBJ2-2	TRBV2
CASSEHQGLGNTIYF	TGTGCCAGCAGTGAGCACCAGGGACTTGGAAACACCATATATTTT	.	.	TRBJ1-3	TRBV6-1
CASSLDAGVNEKLFF	TGCGCCAGCAGCTTGGATGCGGGGGTTAATGAAAAACTGTTTTTT	.	.	TRBJ1-4	TRBV5-1
CASSLDPGGRHSGNTIYF	TGCGCCAGCAGCTTGGACCCAGGGGGTCGACACTCTGGAAACACCATATATTTT	TRBD1	.	TRBJ1-3	TRBV5-1
CATGQGGYEQYF	TGTGCCACGGGACAGGGTGGCTACGAGCAGTACTTC	TRBD1	.	TRBJ2-7	TRBV2
CASSFPYSGGNNEQFF	TGTGCCAGCAGCTTTCCGTATAGCGGGGGCAACAATGAGCAGTTCTTC	TRBD2	.	TRBJ2-1	TRBV7-9
CASIPRGPNTGELFF	TGCGCCAGCATACCCAGGGGGCCTAACACCGGGGAGCTGTTTTTT	TRBD1	many	TRBJ2-2	TRBV23-1
CASSSPGGALYGYTF	TGTGCCAGCAGCTCCCCGGGGGGCGCGCTCTATGGCTACACCTTC	.	.	TRBJ1-2	TRBV7-9
CASSLSRQGSGNTIYF	TGTGCCAGCAGCTTAAGCCGACAGGGGTCCGGAAACACCATATATTTT	TRBD1	.	TRBJ1-3	TRBV7-9
CATSRRLGSVHEQYF	TGTGCCACCAGCAGGAGACTAGGATCGGTCCACGAGCAGTACTTC	.	once	TRBJ2-7	TRBV15